A selection of T cell receptor beta chains follows, all from one sample in a study of human T cells and chemical hapten exposure. MiXCR, applied by TCRdb to the RACE reads, yields one record per CDR3 protein. The repertoire holds about 120,000 distinct CDR3 sequences, over 10% seen once, with just over 1.4% in the top ten. The sample here was whole blood, taken in connection with sensitization to the hapten diphenylcyclopropenone (DPC). The receptors derive from a woman between 50 and 59 years old with alopecia areata. Some clones in this sample may be carry-over from other donors' samples. Each CDR3 is given with its conserved first and last residue. The D gene is left open where the match is weak. For some rows the clone size is stated as once, few or many, or as a class when expanded; others skip it.

clone_size j_call d_call v_call cdr3_aa cdr3_nt
few TRBJ2-7 NA TRBV29-1 CSVWGGPDRPYEQYF TGCAGCGTGTGGGGGGGGCCGGACAGACCCTACGAGCAGTACTTC
NA TRBJ2-7 NA TRBV7-9 CASSLWSTEQYF TGTGCCAGCAGCTTATGGTCCACCGAGCAGTACTTC
many TRBJ2-7 NA TRBV7-2 CASKLTGYEQYF TGTGCCAGCAAGTTGACCGGCTACGAGCAGTACTTC
NA TRBJ2-3 TRBD1 TRBV2 CASSEDRGLLDTQYF TGTGCCAGCAGTGAAGACAGGGGGTTGCTAGATACGCAGTATTTT
many TRBJ1-3 NA TRBV20-1 CSARVHSSSGNTIYF TGCAGTGCTAGAGTACACAGTTCCTCTGGAAACACCATATATTTT
few TRBJ1-2 NA TRBV28 CASSFHHYGYTF TGTGCCAGCAGTTTCCACCACTATGGCTACACCTTC
few TRBJ2-1 TRBD2 TRBV4-1 CASSQAVALADYNEQFF TGCGCCAGCAGCCAAGCGGTGGCACTAGCGGATTACAATGAGCAGTTCTTC
NA TRBJ2-7 NA TRBV5-1 CASSLLGGENEQYF TGCGCCAGCAGTTTATTGGGGGGCGAGAACGAGCAGTACTTC
many TRBJ2-7 TRBD1 TRBV7-8 CASSPGQGQQYF TGTGCCAGCAGCCCCGGACAGGGGCAGCAGTACTTC
few TRBJ2-2 TRBD1 TRBV20-1 CSARNRGTGELFF TGCAGTGCTAGGAACAGGGGCACCGGGGAGCTGTTTTTT
few TRBJ2-3 NA TRBV6-1 CASSHPGPLDTDTQYF TGTGCCAGCAGTCATCCGGGACCCCTCGACACAGATACGCAGTATTTT
NA TRBJ1-2 NA TRBV7-2 CASSLPRINYGYTF TGTGCCAGCAGCTTACCCAGGATCAACTATGGCTACACCTTC
few TRBJ1-1 TRBD1 TRBV2 CASAGQGLTNTEAFF TGTGCCAGCGCGGGACAGGGGCTAACGAACACTGAAGCTTTCTTT
many TRBJ2-1 TRBD2 TRBV7-8 CASSLVPTSGYNEQFF TGTGCCAGCAGCTTAGTTCCGACTAGCGGCTACAATGAGCAGTTCTTC
many TRBJ1-1 NA TRBV6-1 CASSETGLLSPEAFF TGTGCCAGCAGTGAAACGGGACTTTTATCTCCTGAAGCTTTCTTT
NA TRBJ2-1 NA TRBV5-6 CASSFRGAYNEQFF TGTGCCAGCAGCTTCAGGGGCGCCTACAATGAGCAGTTCTTC
NA TRBJ1-3 NA TRBV10-3 CAISESTSGLGNTIYF TGTGCCATCAGTGAGTCGACCTCCGGTTTGGGAAACACCATATATTTT
many TRBJ2-5 TRBD1 TRBV18 CASSPPGQGGETQYF TGTGCCAGCTCACCACCGGGACAGGGAGGAGAGACCCAGTACTTC
few TRBJ1-5 NA TRBV6-5 CASTPRRGQPQHF TGTGCCAGCACCCCCCGCAGGGGTCAGCCCCAGCATTTT
few TRBJ2-1 NA TRBV6-2/TRBV6-3 CASTGRNEQFF TGTGCCAGCACGGGCCGGAATGAGCAGTTCTTC
NA TRBJ1-1 TRBD1 TRBV20-1 CSAIPGTENTEAFF TGCAGTGCTATCCCCGGGACAGAGAACACTGAAGCTTTCTTT
NA TRBJ1-2 NA TRBV19 CASSPRGSDRYTF TGTGCCAGTAGTCCCCGGGGTTCGGATCGCTACACCTTC
many TRBJ1-2 NA TRBV6-2/TRBV6-3 CASSYLFDGYTF TGTGCCAGCAGTTACCTATTCGATGGCTACACCTTC
NA TRBJ1-5 NA TRBV5-6 CASSLWQVDTRNQPQHF TGTGCCAGCAGCTTGTGGCAAGTGGACACCCGCAATCAGCCCCAGCATTTT
few TRBJ1-6 NA TRBV28 CASRSVEGRRNSPLHF TGTGCCAGCAGATCCGTTGAGGGTAGAAGAAATTCACCCCTCCACTTT
many TRBJ2-2 NA TRBV5-4 CASSPRGTNTGELFF TGTGCCAGCAGCCCCCGGGGGACGAACACCGGGGAGCTGTTTTTT
many TRBJ2-6 NA TRBV19 CASSSPGTRSGANVLTF TGTGCCAGCTCTTCGCCCGGGACACGCTCTGGGGCCAACGTCCTGACTTTC
many TRBJ2-5 NA TRBV18 CASSPYHDGVRETQYF TGTGCCAGCTCGCCATATCACGACGGTGTACGAGAGACCCAGTACTTC
few TRBJ1-1 NA TRBV18 CASSPGRPGSSFDTEAFF TGTGCCAGCTCACCGGGACGGCCAGGGTCATCTTTCGATACTGAAGCTTTCTTT
many TRBJ2-7 TRBD2 TRBV13 CASSLFGGGSVQYF TGTGCCAGCAGCTTATTTGGCGGGGGAAGCGTGCAGTACTTC
few TRBJ1-5 NA TRBV5-1 CASSLTPDQPQHF TGCGCCAGCAGCTTGACTCCGGATCAGCCCCAGCATTTT
few TRBJ1-6 NA TRBV3-1 CASSQAGESSPLHF TGTGCCAGCAGCCAAGCGGGGGAGAGTTCACCCCTCCACTTT
NA TRBJ1-1 NA TRBV14 CASSQDVRNTEAFF TGTGCCAGCAGCCAAGATGTTCGGAACACTGAAGCTTTCTTT
NA TRBJ2-7 TRBD2 TRBV6-5 CASSYSIAGLYEQYF TGTGCCAGCAGTTACTCGATAGCGGGACTTTACGAGCAGTACTTC
NA TRBJ2-7 TRBD2 TRBV6-5 CASNPSGRAYEQYF TGTGCCAGCAATCCTAGCGGGAGGGCCTACGAGCAGTACTTC
few TRBJ2-3 NA TRBV20-1 CSASPASRGSDTQYF TGCAGTGCTAGTCCGGCTAGCCGTGGTTCCGATACGCAGTATTTT
NA TRBJ2-3 TRBD2 TRBV4-2 CASSPLGTSGNTDTQYF TGTGCCAGCAGCCCGCTAGGGACTAGCGGAAACACAGATACGCAGTATTTT
many TRBJ2-3 TRBD2 TRBV12-3/TRBV12-4 CASSPLRGEITDTQYF TGTGCCAGCAGTCCTCTGCGGGGGGAAATCACAGATACGCAGTATTTT
many TRBJ2-7 NA TRBV18 CASSGLLGSNEQYF TGTGCCAGCTCCGGGCTCCTAGGGAGTAACGAGCAGTACTTC
few TRBJ2-7 NA TRBV20-1 CSVVTDRQDRKQYF TGCAGTGTTGTTACAGACCGACAGGATAGGAAGCAGTACTTC
NA TRBJ2-7 NA TRBV20-1 CSVWGNSYEQYF TGCAGTGTCTGGGGCAACTCCTACGAGCAGTACTTC
NA TRBJ2-5 NA TRBV4-2 CASSRGPSDQETQYF TGTGCCAGCAGCCGCGGACCATCGGATCAAGAGACCCAGTACTTC
NA TRBJ2-1 NA TRBV29-1 CSVQLRFGQFF TGCAGCGTGCAACTCAGGTTCGGGCAGTTCTTC
few TRBJ2-7 TRBD1 TRBV10-1 CASGRDRSLGAEQYF TGCGCCAGCGGGCGGGACAGGAGCCTCGGGGCCGAGCAGTACTTC
many TRBJ2-7 TRBD2 TRBV6-1 CASGGTSGRPYEQYF TGTGCCAGCGGGGGGACTAGCGGGAGGCCCTACGAGCAGTACTTC
many TRBJ2-3 NA TRBV18 CASSPQGLSDTQYF TGTGCCAGCTCACCCCAGGGGCTTTCAGATACGCAGTATTTT
few TRBJ2-2 TRBD2 TRBV18 CASSPGLAGVTGELFF TGTGCCAGCTCACCGGGACTAGCGGGAGTCACCGGGGAGCTGTTTTTT
many TRBJ2-6 TRBD1 TRBV6-4 CASSDSFFRGPLFGANVLTF TGTGCCAGCAGTGACTCGTTTTTCAGGGGGCCTTTGTTCGGGGCCAACGTCCTGACTTTC
once TRBJ2-2 NA TRBV15 CATSSGVELFF TGTGCCACCAGCAGTGGCGTGGAGCTGTTTTTT
few TRBJ1-5 TRBD1 TRBV3-1 CASSSGVGTGAYPQHF TGTGCCAGCAGCAGCGGGGTCGGGACAGGGGCGTATCCCCAGCATTTT
NA TRBJ1-1 NA TRBV18 CASSPRATRDTEAFF TGTGCCAGCTCACCACGGGCCACCAGGGACACTGAAGCTTTCTTT
many TRBJ1-1 NA TRBV6-1 CASSEVFSDTEAFF TGTGCCAGCAGTGAAGTTTTTTCCGACACTGAAGCTTTCTTT
many TRBJ2-1 TRBD1 TRBV18 CASSPTIRQGAIDEQFF TGTGCCAGCTCACCAACCATAAGACAGGGGGCTATAGATGAGCAGTTCTTC
NA TRBJ2-1 NA TRBV11-2 CASSFRTGSEQFF TGTGCCAGCAGCTTTAGAACAGGGAGCGAGCAGTTCTTC
NA TRBJ1-1 NA TRBV11-2 CASSSRFVTRRGEGTEAFF TGTGCCAGCAGCTCCCGGTTCGTCACCCGGCGGGGGGAAGGCACTGAAGCTTTCTTT
few TRBJ1-1 TRBD1 TRBV27 CASSMGQGNTEAFF TGTGCCAGCAGTATGGGACAGGGGAACACTGAAGCTTTCTTT
many TRBJ1-1 TRBD1 TRBV6-5 CASSYGTGPHTEAFF TGTGCCAGCAGTTACGGGACAGGGCCACACACTGAAGCTTTCTTT